This TCR beta chain was obtained from a study of blood T cell repertoires in COVID-19. Study-wide background: Nucleic acid was either cDNA or gDNA, and it came from T cells, B-cell-depleted T cells, or PBMCs.

CDR1 is LGHDT, CDR2 YNNKEL, per germline (reference sequence). This CDR3 has 15 residues. V lost 4 bases, J lost 4 bases, and 16 bases lay in between. Under the authors' procedure: Reference gene primer amplification yielded estimated nucleated cell counts. Here immunoSEQ multiplex PCR was the method, and the copy in TCRdb shows in-frame clones only, minus some. V and J calls and clone size are those listed in that table; D and trimming were worked out from the DNA. The repertoire consists of about 300,000 clones, with about 85% occurring once and the leading ten covering about 2.7%. Participants reported their clinical history, and cohort assignment relied on those reports.

The receptor was derived from a woman between 50 and 59 years old who had recovered from COVID-19. The chain employs TRBV3-1 (or the pseudogene TRBV3-2) and TRBJ1-1; no clear D gene. The sample comprised PBMCs or T cells enriched from blood (not recorded which). CDR3 coding DNA: TGTGCCAGCAGCCCCCGCCCAACTAGAGGCACTGAAGCTTTCTTT. It translates to CASSPRPTRGTEAFF.